This entry lists 31 T cell receptor beta chains sequenced from one sample in a study of cytomegalovirus exposure and HLA in healthy donors. PCR amplification relied on 60 Vbeta primers (plus 13 Jbeta primers). The repertoire was sequenced with immunoSEQ multiplex PCR; TCRdb's copy has only in-frame clones and lacks some. The repertoire holds 200,000 or so clones, with 75% to 90% as singletons. The source material was PBMCs. These receptor sequences come from a woman in her forties or fifties in good health and CMV-seropositive.

V is TRBV21-1 and J is TRBJ2-5; TRBD1 is taken as the D call from the table, unchecked against the DNA. TRBV21-1 is deemed a pseudogene. The CDR3 is 10 residues long. For the CDR3, the DNA is TGTGCCAGCAGAGGGACAGGGCAGTACTTC. Translation gives CASRGTGQYF.

This chain joins TRBV7-3 and TRBJ2-2, with D unclear. The CDR3 is 13 residues long. Trimming left V 5 bases short and J 2 bases short, with 6 bases between. Germline CDR1 SGHTA, CDR2 FQGTGA. CDR3 sequence (DNA): TGTGCCAGCAGCCCCTCCAACACCGGGGAGCTGTTTTTT. Its protein is CASSPSNTGELFF.

The V gene is TRBV21-1, the J gene TRBJ1-5; the D call in the table, TRBD1, was not verified against the DNA. TRBV21-1 is a known pseudogene. This CDR3 is 16 amino acids long. The CDR3 protein is CASSKDRGRGNQPQHF. The CDR3 DNA reads TGTGCCAGCAGCAAAGACAGGGGGCGCGGCAATCAGCCCCAGCATTTT.

Only one count was recorded for this clone. This chain uses TRBV6-5 with TRBJ1-2; D is unclear. The V gene's germline CDR1 is MNHEY and CDR2 SVGAGI. The CDR3 has 15 residues. V was clipped by 4 bases and J by 5 bases, with 17 bases between them. CDR3 bases: TGTGCCAGCAGTTTATTCGGCAGCCGGGGTTATGGCTACACCTTC. Protein: CASSLFGSRGYGYTF.

This clone was detected only once. The chain has TRBV14 and TRBJ1-6; D perhaps matches TRBD1 (5 bases). This CDR3 has 15 amino acids. CDR1 SGHDN and CDR2 FVKESK come from the germline V gene. V was cut by 4 bases and J by 5 bases, with 12 bases left in between. The CDR3 spells CASSPRTPDNSPLHF. CDR3 nucleotide sequence: TGTGCCAGCAGCCCGAGGACACCGGATAATTCACCCCTCCACTTT.

The rearrangement joins TRBV18 to TRBJ1-1; perhaps TRBD1 as D (5 bases). CDR1 KGHSH and CDR2 LQKENI come from the germline V gene. V lost 3 bases and J 3 bases, leaving 14 bases between the germline ends. The CDR3 has 15 residues. The CDR3 here is CASSPSPTAYTEAFF. The CDR3 nucleotides are TGTGCCAGCTCACCTTCGCCGACAGCTTACACTGAAGCTTTCTTT.

The genes are TRBV6-1 and TRBJ2-5; D call uncertain. The J call is in doubt because the DNA end fits TRBJ2-7 better. The CDR3 runs 11 residues. The germline CDR1 and CDR2 sequences are MNHNS and SASEGT. CDR3 nucleotide sequence: TGTGCCAGCAGGGTATCCTACGAGCAGTACTTC. It codes for CASRVSYEQYF.

V and J are TRBV28 and TRBJ2-1, with TRBD2 as a possible D gene (7 bases). V was pared by 2 bases and J by 8 bases, with 22 bases between. This CDR3 contains 17 residues. CDR1 and CDR2 (germline): MDHEN, SYDVKM. CDR3 protein: CASSLGGGGGGRYEQFF. CDR3 sequence (DNA): TGTGCCAGCAGTTTAGGCGGCGGAGGGGGGGGCCGTTATGAGCAGTTCTTC. Combining the CDR3 with reference TRBV28 and TRBJ2-1 gives the whole variable domain DVKVTQSSRYLVKRTGEKVFLECVQDMDHENMFWYRQDPGLGLRLIYFSYDVKMKEKGDIPEGYSVSREKKERFSLILESASTNQTSMYLCASSLGGGGGGRYEQFFGPGTRLTVL.

The V call is TRBV5-6, the J call TRBJ2-4; D perhaps matches TRBD2 (5 bases). The germline V gene encodes CDR1 SGHDT and CDR2 YYEEEE. The CDR3 runs 15 residues. Between the trimmed V and J ends, which lost 4 bases and 0 bases, there was a span of 11 bases. The DNA for the CDR3 is TGTGCCAGCAGCACCGGGATCTTAGCCAAAAACATTCAGTACTTC. It encodes CASSTGILAKNIQYF.

The CDR3 sequence is CASSPTFILSNTGELFF. The DNA of the CDR3 is TGTGCCAGCAGCCCGACATTTATCCTCTCGAACACCGGGGAGCTGTTTTTT. The chain couples TRBV7-9 to TRBJ2-2; no definite D call. The CDR3 is 17 residues long. CDR1 and CDR2 (germline): SEHNR, FQNEAQ (reference sequence). Trimming pared 5 bases from V and 0 bases from J, leaving 16 bases between.

The V call is TRBV2, the J call TRBJ2-7; D remains unclear. Germline V gives CDR1 SNHLY, CDR2 FYNNEI. Deletions cut 4 bases from V and 5 bases from J, with 15 bases between. This CDR3 region has 14 residues. The CDR3 coding sequence is TGTGCCAGCAGTGGGGTCCGACAAGGCGACGAGCAGTACTTC. Encoded protein: CASSGVRQGDEQYF.

The chain employs TRBV6-5 and TRBJ1-2, with TRBD1 as a possible D gene (5 bases). This CDR3 spans 14 amino acids. CDR1 is MNHEY, CDR2 SVGAGI, per germline. Between the trimmed V and J ends, which lost 5 bases and 8 bases, there was a span of 18 bases. CDR3 sequence (DNA): TGTGCCAGCAGTCTACTCGAAGGGGATCGAGGCTACACCTTC. Residues: CASSLLEGDRGYTF.

For this clone: The same CDR3 is also encoded by other DNA sequences in this sample. V and J are TRBV28 and TRBJ2-7; weak D call: TRBD1 (6 bases). V lost 6 bases and J 0 bases, leaving 15 bases between the germline ends. The length of the CDR3 is 15 residues. Germline lookup yields CDR1 MDHEN and CDR2 SYDVKM. The CDR3 protein is CASRAPLDSSYEQYF. CDR3 nucleotide sequence: TGTGCCAGCAGAGCCCCACTGGACAGCTCCTACGAGCAGTACTTC. The complete variable domain, with remaining parts taken from reference TRBV28 and TRBJ2-7, reads DVKVTQSSRYLVKRTGEKVFLECVQDMDHENMFWYRQDPGLGLRLIYFSYDVKMKEKGDIPEGYSVSREKKERFSLILESASTNQTSMYLCASRAPLDSSYEQYFGPGTRLTVT.

The CDR3 DNA follows: TGTGCCACCAAGGCCGAGGGCAATCAGCCCCAGCATTTT. This codes for CATKAEGNQPQHF. This chain joins TRBV2 and TRBJ1-5; D call uncertain. This CDR3 is built from 13 residues. From germline, CDR1 is SNHLY and CDR2 FYNNEI. The V end was cut by 10 bases, the J end by 2 bases, with 12 bases between.

The gene calls are TRBV10-3 and TRBJ1-2; no reliable D call. The CDR3 runs 13 residues. The germline V and J ends were trimmed by 2 bases and 4 bases, with 8 bases remaining between them. Germline V gene sequence: CDR1 ENHRY, CDR2 SYGVKD. The CDR3 nucleotides are TGTGCCATCAGTGAGGAGGGTACCTATGGCTACACCTTC. Its protein is CAISEEGTYGYTF.

V and J are TRBV7-2 and TRBJ1-3; possibly TRBD1 for D (5 bases). This CDR3 contains 13 residues. Trimming took off 5 bases at V and 0 bases at J, with 5 bases between the two ends. The germline V gene encodes CDR1 SGHTA and CDR2 FQGNSA. Here the CDR3 DNA reads TGTGCCAGCAGCGACAGCTCTGGAAACACCATATATTTT. It is translated as CASSDSSGNTIYF.

This chain uses TRBV5-5 with TRBJ2-1; D is uncertain. V gave up 0 bases and J gave up 8 bases, with 9 bases separating them. The germline V gene encodes CDR1 SGHKS and CDR2 YYEKEE (reference sequence). This CDR3 has 13 residues. CDR3 DNA: TGTGCCAGCAGCTTGGAGAGGTTGGATGAGCAGTTCTTC. Its translation: CASSLERLDEQFF.

The chain links TRBV30 to TRBJ2-2; the match to TRBD2 covers 12 bases. The CDR3 sequence is 16 residues long. V lost 4 bases and J lost 2; bases outside the gene matches: 5. Germline CDR1 is GTSNPN and CDR2 is SVGIG (reference sequence). CDR3 in DNA: TGTGCCTGGAAGACTAGCGGGAGAGTTAACACCGGGGAGCTGTTTTTT. This encodes CAWKTSGRVNTGELFF.

In its sample, this clone was seen once. This chain uses TRBV29-1 with TRBJ2-1, with TRBD2 identical over 8 bases. CDR3 length: 15 residues. CDR1 and CDR2 from the germline V gene are SQVTM and ANQGSEA. V shed 7 bases and J 2 bases; nucleotides not matched to a gene: 10. The CDR3 sequence is CSGGLGGGTYNEQFF. The CDR3 DNA reads TGCAGCGGGGGACTGGGCGGGGGGACCTACAATGAGCAGTTCTTC.

This clone was seen once. The genes are TRBV5-7 and TRBJ1-2; 7 bases agree with TRBD1. TRBV5-7 is designated an ORF whose function remains uncertain. J gave up 2 bases and V 2 bases, and 3 bases lay outside the gene matches. The CDR3 runs 14 residues. For the CDR3, the DNA is TGTGCCAGCAGCTTCCCAGGGGGGAACTATGGCTACACCTTC. Translating it yields CASSFPGGNYGYTF.

The chain recombines TRBV10-3 with TRBJ2-3; D possibly corresponds to TRBD2 (5 bases). The germline V gene has CDR1 ENHRY and CDR2 SYGVKD. V lost 6 bases to trimming and J lost 1 base, with 14 bases between them. This CDR3 has 15 amino acids. The CDR3 loop reads CAIRTLGVGTDTQYF. As DNA, the CDR3 is TGTGCCATCAGGACCCTCGGGGTAGGCACAGATACGCAGTATTTT.

The CDR3 coding sequence is TGTGCCAGCAGTCCTTCCGGGACAGGGCGCCACGAGCAGTACTTC. Amino acids: CASSPSGTGRHEQYF. The chain combines TRBV5-6 with TRBJ2-7; 9 nucleotides match TRBD1. The germline CDR1 and CDR2 sequences are SGHDT and YYEEEE. This CDR3 spans 15 amino acids. V trimming: 5 bases; J trimming: 5 bases; junction bases outside the gene matches: 11.

The rearrangement joins TRBV7-9 to TRBJ1-5; possibly TRBD1 for D (5 bases). This CDR3 is built from 16 residues. Trimming left V 4 bases short and J 3 bases short, with 16 bases between. Germline lookup yields CDR1 SEHNR and CDR2 FQNEAQ (reference sequence). CDR3 amino acids: CASSSSGNGYNQPQHF. The CDR3 DNA reads as TGTGCCAGCAGCTCTTCAGGGAATGGGTACAATCAGCCCCAGCATTTT.

The V call is TRBV28, the J call TRBJ1-5, with D uncertain. The germline CDR1 and CDR2 sequences are MDHEN and SYDVKM. Between the trimmed V and J ends, which lost 2 bases and 4 bases, there was a span of 9 bases. This CDR3 has 14 residues. CDR3 residues: CASSLVAGNQPQHF. The CDR3 coding sequence is TGTGCCAGCAGTTTAGTGGCGGGGAATCAGCCCCAGCATTTT. Together with reference TRBV28 and TRBJ1-5, the CDR3 gives the full variable domain: DVKVTQSSRYLVKRTGEKVFLECVQDMDHENMFWYRQDPGLGLRLIYFSYDVKMKEKGDIPEGYSVSREKKERFSLILESASTNQTSMYLCASSLVAGNQPQHFGDGTRLSIL.

The J gene is TRBJ2-5, the V gene TRBV11-3, with 9 bases lining up with TRBD2. The germline CDR1 and CDR2 sequences are SGHNT and YENEEA. This CDR3 spans 16 amino acids. Losses at the gene ends were 1 base for V and 1 base for J; bases not matched to a gene: 4. In DNA, the CDR3 is TGTGCCAGCAGCTTAGGGCTAGCGGGATCCCAAGAGACCCAGTACTTC. Translated, it gives CASSLGLAGSQETQYF.

The chain has TRBV11-2 and TRBJ1-4, with 7 positions matching TRBD1. Germline loops: CDR1 SGHAT, CDR2 FQNNGV. Germline trimming cut 5 bases from V and 4 bases from J; bases unmatched to any gene: 13. The CDR3 loop spans 17 amino acids. The CDR3 loop reads CASSRGQNKPLNEKLFF. CDR3 bases: TGTGCCAGCAGCCGGGGACAGAACAAACCCCTTAATGAAAAACTGTTTTTT.

The chain links TRBV6-6 to TRBJ2-1, with a possible D match to TRBD1 (6 bases). The CDR3 has 15 amino acids. Germline V gene data show CDR1 as MNHNY and CDR2 as SVGAGI (reference sequence). The V end was cut by 5 bases, the J end by 2 bases, with 13 bases between. The CDR3 bases are TGTGCCAGCAGTAAACAGGGAAACGCCTACAATGAGCAGTTCTTC. Protein product: CASSKQGNAYNEQFF.

This chain uses TRBV19 with TRBJ2-7; tentatively, D is TRBD2 (5 bases). The CDR3 is 13 residues long. The germline V gene has CDR1 LNHDA and CDR2 SQIVND (reference sequence). Trimming took off 4 bases at V and 4 bases at J, with 11 bases between the two ends. This chain's CDR3 is CASSTGRGYEQYF. CDR3 sequence (DNA): TGTGCCAGTAGTACAGGCCGCGGGTACGAGCAGTACTTC.

This clone was counted a single time. The CDR3 DNA follows: TGTGCCAGCATGATGGGTTGGAGGACCACTGAAGCTTTCTTT. Protein product: CASMMGWRTTEAFF. The rearrangement uses TRBV6-5 and TRBJ1-1; D not resolved. The CDR3 is 14 residues long. Trimming shortened V by 7 bases and J by 4 bases, and 16 bases separated the two germline ends. The germline V gene has CDR1 MNHEY and CDR2 SVGAGI.

The V and J genes are TRBV5-8 and TRBJ1-1, with D perhaps TRBD1 (5 bases). In germline, CDR1 is SGHTS, CDR2 YDEGEE. The CDR3 loop spans 13 amino acids. Trimming cost V 5 bases and J 1 base, with 9 bases left between them. CDR3 residues: CASSSTGNTEAFF. In DNA form, the CDR3 reads TGTGCCAGCAGTTCAACAGGGAACACTGAAGCTTTCTTT.

The chain uses TRBV28 and TRBJ2-7, with D hard to call. This CDR3 comprises 11 residues. Germline lookup yields CDR1 MDHEN and CDR2 SYDVKM. The V and J ends lost 5 bases and 5 bases respectively, with 7 bases between them. CDR3 nucleotide sequence: TGTGCCAGCAGTATCCGGGACGAGCAGTACTTC. Protein sequence: CASSIRDEQYF.